What follows are 10 T cell receptor beta chains derived from one specimen sequenced in a study of OX40 agonist ivuxolimab in advanced cancers. This table comes from immunoSEQ multiplex PCR, and its TCRdb copy is limited to in-frame clones, with some not included. The sample lists about 70,000 clones, 92% occurring once. The material sequenced was CD4+ or CD8+ T cells sorted from blood, taken in a trial of the OX40 agonist ivuxolimab. These receptors were taken from an adult with an advanced solid tumor such as melanoma, head and neck, liver or kidney cancer.

The chain links TRBV4-2 to TRBJ1-4, with unresolved D. Trimming removed 1 base at V and 6 bases at J, with 3 bases between. Germline CDR1 is LGHNA and CDR2 is YNFKEQ. CDR3 size: 12 residues. The CDR3: CASSQAYEKLFF. The CDR3 DNA follows: TGTGCCAGCAGCCAAGCCTATGAAAAACTGTTTTTT.

The V and J genes are TRBV11-2 and TRBJ2-7; D might be TRBD2 (5 bases). The CDR3 has 15 residues. The germline CDR1 and CDR2 sequences are SGHAT and FQNNGV. V lost 5 bases and J lost 3, with 17 bases in between. CDR3: CASSRTGRSNYEQYF. The CDR3 DNA follows: TGTGCCAGCAGCCGGACGGGAAGGTCTAACTACGAGCAGTACTTC.

The rearrangement links TRBV7-9 to TRBJ2-5, with D maybe TRBD2 (6 bases). The DNA end is a closer match to TRBJ2-7, so the J assignment may be wrong. Germline V gene lookup returns CDR1 SEHNR and CDR2 FQNEAQ (reference sequence). The CDR3 consists of 14 residues. This chain's CDR3 is CASGFRDFHYEQYF. The CDR3, as DNA: TGTGCCAGCGGGTTTCGGGACTTCCATTACGAGCAGTACTTC.

The chain uses TRBV4-3 and TRBJ2-5, with 8 bases fitting TRBD2. V lost 3 bases and J lost 1; bases outside the gene matches: 13. This CDR3 has 18 amino acids. CDR1 and CDR2 (germline): LGHNA, YSLEER. The CDR3 DNA follows: TGCGCCAGCAGCCAGGATGAATGGCGGGGGGCAACCCAAGAGACCCAGTACTTC. This translates into CASSQDEWRGATQETQYF.

The chain employs TRBV21-1 and TRBJ2-3; TRBD2 reflects the table's D call only, with no check against the DNA. TRBV21-1 constitutes a pseudogene. The CDR3 has 18 residues. CDR3 amino acids: CASSNSRAGGPRTDTQYF. CDR3 DNA: TGTGCCAGCAGCAATAGTCGAGCGGGGGGCCCCAGGACAGATACGCAGTATTTT.

The chain is built from TRBV27 and TRBJ1-1; maybe TRBD1 (5 bases). Trimming stripped 4 bases from V and 1 base from J, with 7 bases between. Germline V CDR1 and CDR2: MNHEY, SMNVEV (reference sequence). This CDR3 is 13 amino acids long. The CDR3 nucleotides are TGTGCCAGCAGTTGGGGGGAGAACACTGAAGCTTTCTTT. Protein: CASSWGENTEAFF.

The gene calls are TRBV7-8 and TRBJ2-2; 14 bases fit TRBD2. Trimming cost V 5 bases and J 4 bases; bases outside gene matches: 9. The germline V gene encodes CDR1 SGHVS and CDR2 FQNEAQ. The CDR3 sequence is 18 residues long. The CDR3 protein is CASSRGLAGAPVTGELFF. The CDR3 nucleotides read TGTGCCAGCAGCCGGGGACTAGCGGGGGCCCCGGTCACCGGGGAGCTGTTTTTT.

The chain employs TRBV18 and TRBJ2-5; D may match TRBD1 or TRBD2 (5 bases each). Trimming pared 4 bases from V and 4 bases from J, leaving 13 bases between. The CDR3 has 14 amino acids. CDR1 is KGHSH, CDR2 LQKENI, per germline. The CDR3 DNA reads as TGTGCCAGCTCACTCTGGAGAGGGGTAGAGACCCAGTACTTC. Translating gives CASSLWRGVETQYF. Full variable domain (outside the CDR3, taken from reference TRBV18 and TRBJ2-5): NAGVMQNPRHLVRRRGQEARLRCSPMKGHSHVYWYRQLPEEGLKFMVYLQKENIIDESGMPKERFSAEFPKEGPSILRIQQVVRGDSAAYFCASSLWRGVETQYFGPGTRLLVL.

J is TRBJ2-5 and V is TRBV2; no firm D call. Trimming took off 5 bases at V and 5 bases at J, with 24 bases between the two ends. The CDR3 extends over 17 amino acids. CDR1 and CDR2 from the germline V gene are SNHLY and FYNNEI. The CDR3 coding sequence is TGTGCCAGCAGTCGTAGGACCCGCACGGTTTTGGAGGAGACCCAGTACTTC. Its translation is CASSRRTRTVLEETQYF. The whole variable domain, remainder taken from reference TRBV2 and TRBJ2-5, is EPEVTQTPSHQVTQMGQEVILRCVPISNHLYFYWYRQILGQKVEFLVSFYNNEISEKSEIFDDQFSVERPDGSNFTLKIRSTKLEDSAMYFCASSRRTRTVLEETQYFGPGTRLLVL.

CDR3 DNA: TGTGCCAGCAGCCCACAGACACAGGGTTATATTGGCTATGGCTACACCTTC. Translated, it gives CASSPQTQGYIGYGYTF. This chain connects TRBV5-6 to TRBJ1-2; D is possibly TRBD1 (6 bases). Deletions cut 4 bases from V and 4 bases from J, with 23 bases between. Looked up from germline, CDR1 is SGHDT and CDR2 is YYEEEE. This CDR3 has 17 residues.